The rows below give T cell receptor beta chains drawn from one sample of a study of T cell responses to AZD1222 COVID-19 vaccine. Measured with immunoSEQ multiplex PCR; TCRdb has only the in-frame clones, and not every one. The table shows about 110,000 clones, with approximately 90% occurring only once. Sample: peripheral blood, taken 28 days after the second AZD1222 dose. These receptors all come from an adult who received the AZD1222 COVID-19 vaccine. Both conserved end residues are part of each CDR3. A D gene is named only where the DNA matches it firmly. Only part of the rows carry a size: once, few, many, or a class if the clone is expanded.

v_gene	j_gene	len	d_gene	abundance	CDR3nt	CDR3aa
TRBV7-2	TRBJ1-4	15	.	.	TGTGCCAGCAGCTTAGGGGGGACCCCTAATGAAAAACTGTTTTTT	CASSLGGTPNEKLFF
TRBV12-5	TRBJ2-7	14	TRBD1	.	TGTGCTAGTGGTCGAGCGGGACAGGGACACGAGCAGTACTTC	CASGRAGQGHEQYF
TRBV5-6	TRBJ2-1	15	.	.	TGTGCCAGCAGTCCTCAGCCTGGCCGAAACAATGAGCAGTTCTTC	CASSPQPGRNNEQFF
TRBV7-3	TRBJ2-3	16	TRBD2	.	TGTGCCAGCAGCCAGGGACTAGCGGGGTTCACAGATACGCAGTATTTT	CASSQGLAGFTDTQYF
TRBV11-3	TRBJ2-7	13	TRBD2	.	TGTGCCAACTCAGGAGCGGGAGTCTACGAGCAGTACTTC	CANSGAGVYEQYF
TRBV7-7	TRBJ2-3	16	.	.	TGTGCTAGCAGCCCCGGCCCGGGATGGGGAACAGATACGCAGTATTTT	CASSPGPGWGTDTQYF
TRBV5-5	TRBJ1-2	15	.	.	TGTGCCAGCAGCTTGGCCGTCAGCCCCAACTATGGCTACACCTTC	CASSLAVSPNYGYTF
TRBV14	TRBJ2-2	14	.	.	TGTGCCAGCAGCCAAGGCCGGGACACCGGGGAGCTGTTTTTT	CASSQGRDTGELFF
TRBV7-2	TRBJ2-1	15	.	.	TGTGCCAGCAGCAGGGACTTTCGCTCCTACAATGAGCAGTTCTTC	CASSRDFRSYNEQFF
TRBV7-9	TRBJ2-7	16	TRBD1	.	TGTGCCAGCAGCTTAGCATCCGGGACAGGCTCTGGAGAGCAGTACTTC	CASSLASGTGSGEQYF
TRBV5-4	TRBJ1-2	15	TRBD1	.	TGTGCCAGCAGCTTAGACAGGGGGGTTGGCTATGGCTACACCTTC	CASSLDRGVGYGYTF
TRBV6-6	TRBJ1-5	16	.	.	TGTGCCAGCATCGGAACCGGCAGCCTTAGCAATCAGCCCCAGCATTTT	CASIGTGSLSNQPQHF
TRBV27	TRBJ2-1	13	.	.	TGTGCCAGCACGGGGAATACAGAGAATGAGCAGTTCTTC	CASTGNTENEQFF
TRBV9	TRBJ2-6	22	TRBD2	.	TGTGCCAGCAGCCCGGCGTTGGGGGCGGGGGGCCTACTTCGATCTGGGGCCAACGTCCTGACTTTC	CASSPALGAGGLLRSGANVLTF
TRBV29-1	TRBJ1-2	12	TRBD1	.	TGCAGCGGACAGGGGTTCTATGATGGCTACACCTTC	CSGQGFYDGYTF
TRBV10-3	TRBJ1-4	15	.	.	TGTGCCATCAGTGAGGCGGTAGGAACTAATGAAAAACTGTTTTTT	CAISEAVGTNEKLFF
TRBV30	TRBJ1-6	13	.	.	TGTGCCTGGAGTGGAGGGGGTGGCTCACCCCTCCACTTT	CAWSGGGGSPLHF
TRBV30	TRBJ2-6	19	TRBD1	.	TGTGCCTGGCGGGGACAGGGGGCGGGAAAGAGCTCTGGGGCCAACGTCCTGACTTTC	CAWRGQGAGKSSGANVLTF
TRBV6-6	TRBJ2-7	16	TRBD1	.	TGTGCCAGCAGTTACTTCCGGGACAGGGGGACCGACGAGCAGTACTTC	CASSYFRDRGTDEQYF
TRBV28	TRBJ2-7	12	.	.	TGTGCCAGCAGATCCCAGGGTTACGAGCAGTACTTC	CASRSQGYEQYF
TRBV5-4	TRBJ1-6	15	TRBD1	.	TGTGCCAGCAGCTTGGTGGGACAGGGTAGTTCACCCCTCCACTTT	CASSLVGQGSSPLHF
TRBV18	TRBJ2-7	14	.	.	TGTGCCAGCTCCCCAGGCAGGGGACTCCTGGAGCAGTACTTC	CASSPGRGLLEQYF
TRBV19	TRBJ2-5	15	TRBD2	.	TGTGCCAGTAGTTTCGGACTAGCGGGGGGAGAGACCCAGTACTTC	CASSFGLAGGETQYF
TRBV6-5	TRBJ2-1	12	.	once	TGTGCCAGCACTTTTCCGGGCGGTGAGCAGTTCTTC	CASTFPGGEQFF
TRBV28	TRBJ1-5	15	TRBD1	.	TGTGCCAGTGAAGTGGGGACAGCAAACTGGCAGCCCCAGCATTTT	CASEVGTANWQPQHF
TRBV6-5	TRBJ1-6	14	TRBD1	.	TGTGCCAGCAGTTATCAGGGGGTCAGTTCACCCCTCCACTTT	CASSYQGVSSPLHF
TRBV7-2	TRBJ2-6	16	.	.	TGTGCCAGCAGCTTAGCCGGCAGCTCTGGGGCCAACGTCCTGACTTTC	CASSLAGSSGANVLTF
TRBV7-8	TRBJ2-3	16	TRBD2	.	TGTGCCAGCAGCTTAGTATACGGGAGGGACACAGATACGCAGTATTTT	CASSLVYGRDTDTQYF
TRBV6-5	TRBJ1-1	14	.	.	TGTGCCAGCATGCCCAGGGTACCGAACACTGAAGCTTTCTTT	CASMPRVPNTEAFF
TRBV27	TRBJ1-4	14	.	once	TGTGCCAGCAGTTTCGGAGATAAGAAGGAAAAACTGTTTTTT	CASSFGDKKEKLFF
TRBV2	TRBJ1-1	14	TRBD1	.	TGTGCCAGCAGTCTCGGACAGGGGAACACTGAAGCTTTCTTT	CASSLGQGNTEAFF
TRBV5-4	TRBJ2-6	15	TRBD1	.	TGTGCCAGCAGCTCCACAGGGGCCGGGGCCAACGTCCTGACTTTC	CASSSTGAGANVLTF
TRBV4-2	TRBJ2-6	18	.	.	TGTGCCAGCAGCCAAGTAGGGGGACACCTCTCTGGGGCCAACGTCCTGACTTTC	CASSQVGGHLSGANVLTF
TRBV5-4	TRBJ2-7	15	TRBD2	.	TGTGCCAGCAGCCAGTCCCCCAGCGGGGGCTACGAGCAGTACTTC	CASSQSPSGGYEQYF
TRBV6-2/TRBV6-3	TRBJ1-1	14	.	.	TGTGCCAGCAGTAACACGTTTACGAACACTGAAGCTTTCTTT	CASSNTFTNTEAFF
TRBV6-5	TRBJ1-1	13	.	.	TGTGCCAGCGTATACAGGTCGAACACTGAAGCTTTCTTT	CASVYRSNTEAFF
TRBV5-4	TRBJ1-1	14	.	.	TGTGCCAGCAGCCCAGGCCGCGTTGGGACTGAAGCTTTCTTT	CASSPGRVGTEAFF
TRBV7-3	TRBJ2-7	14	.	.	TGTGCCAGCAGCTTAAGCCGTCCTACCTACGAGCAGTACTTC	CASSLSRPTYEQYF
TRBV15	TRBJ2-7	17	TRBD2	once	TGTGCCACCAGCAGAGTGAAAAGCCCCCTAGCGGGAGACGAGCAGTACTTC	CATSRVKSPLAGDEQYF
TRBV6-5	TRBJ2-1	15	TRBD1	few	TGTGCCAGCAGCCAAGACAGGGGAACTAACAATGAGCAGTTCTTC	CASSQDRGTNNEQFF
TRBV10-2	TRBJ2-1	15	TRBD2	.	TGCGCCAGCAGTATAGCGGGAGAATCCTACAATGAGCAGTTCTTC	CASSIAGESYNEQFF
TRBV24-1	TRBJ2-1	14	.	.	TGTGCCACCAGTGGGTGGGGCTCCTCCAGTGAGCAGTTCTTC	CATSGWGSSSEQFF
TRBV10-3	TRBJ1-1	15	.	.	TGTGCCATCAGTGAGTCGGACGGGATGAACACTGAAGCTTTCTTT	CAISESDGMNTEAFF
TRBV5-4	TRBJ2-2	14	TRBD2	.	TGTGCCAGCAGCCTAGCGGGGGTAACCGGGGAGCTGTTTTTT	CASSLAGVTGELFF
TRBV5-1	TRBJ2-7	13	.	.	TGCGCCAGCAGCTTCGGGACGAGGGGCGAGCAGTACTTC	CASSFGTRGEQYF
TRBV5-6	TRBJ1-1	14	.	.	TGTGCCACCAGAGAGGGCGGCATGAACACTGAAGCTTTCTTT	CATREGGMNTEAFF
TRBV7-2	TRBJ2-1	14	.	.	TGTGCCAGCAGCTTATCGGTGTTTAACAATGAGCAGTTCTTC	CASSLSVFNNEQFF
TRBV3-1/TRBV3-2	TRBJ1-2	15	.	.	TGTGCCAGCAGCCAAGATTATTGGGGAAAGGATGGCTACACCTTC	CASSQDYWGKDGYTF